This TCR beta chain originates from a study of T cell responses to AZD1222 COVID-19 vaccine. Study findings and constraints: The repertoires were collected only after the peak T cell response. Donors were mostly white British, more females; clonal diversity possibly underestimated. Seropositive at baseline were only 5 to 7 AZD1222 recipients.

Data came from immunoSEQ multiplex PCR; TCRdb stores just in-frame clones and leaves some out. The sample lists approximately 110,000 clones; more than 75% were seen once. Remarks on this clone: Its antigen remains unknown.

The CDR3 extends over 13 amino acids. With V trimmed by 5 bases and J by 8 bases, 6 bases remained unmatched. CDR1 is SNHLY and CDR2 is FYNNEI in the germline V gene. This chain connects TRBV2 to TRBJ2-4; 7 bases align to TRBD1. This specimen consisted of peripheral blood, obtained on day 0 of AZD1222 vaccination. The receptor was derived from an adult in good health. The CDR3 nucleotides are TGTGCCAGCAGTTATCGACAGGGAGACATTCAGTACTTC. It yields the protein CASSYRQGDIQYF.